A selection of T cell receptor beta chains follows, all from one sample in a study of T-cell memory formation after mild COVID-19. One entry per CDR3 protein, called by TCRdb with MiXCR from the 5' RACE reads. The table has about 82,000 distinct CDR3 sequences, about 13% seen once. Sequencing was done on a sample of PBMCs or a T cell subset sorted from them (not recorded which). These receptors came from an adult woman who had mild COVID-19 (a few samples of this study predate the infection). Cell type and time point are not known. CDR3s include the opening cysteine and the closing phenylalanine or tryptophan. The order of the fields is J gene, V gene, clone size, D gene, CDR3 DNA, CDR3 protein. D genes are given only for firm matches. Clone sizes are given selectively: once, few, many, or a class where the clone is expanded.

>TRBJ2-3|TRBV9|few|TRBD2
TGTGCCAGCAGCGTTAGCGGGAGGAACACAGATACGCAGTATTTT
CASSVSGRNTDTQYF
>TRBJ2-7|TRBV21-1|NA|NA
TGTGCCACCTTCCTAAATCAGCAGTACTTC
CATFLNQQYF
>TRBJ2-7|TRBV7-9|NA|TRBD2
TGTGCCAGCAGCTTAGGGGGTAGCGGGGAATACTCCTACGAGCAGTACTTC
CASSLGGSGEYSYEQYF
>TRBJ1-1|TRBV12-3/TRBV12-4|few|NA
TGTGCCAGCAGTTCGGGGGCTACTGAAGCTTTCTTT
CASSSGATEAFF
>TRBJ1-2|TRBV3-1|few|NA
TGTGCCAGCAGTCACGCAACTGGACTTTATGGCTACACCTTC
CASSHATGLYGYTF
>TRBJ2-2|TRBV7-6|NA|TRBD2
TGTGCCAGCAGCCAGGGACTAGCGGGAGAGTCCGGGGAGCTGTTTTTT
CASSQGLAGESGELFF
>TRBJ2-1|TRBV7-3|few|NA
TGTGCCAGCAGCTTTGGATTCGGTAGCGGAGGCTACAATGAGCAGTTCTTC
CASSFGFGSGGYNEQFF
>TRBJ2-4|TRBV18|few|NA
TGTGCCAGCTCACCCTCCTACAGGACCGCGACGGACGTTTGGGCCAAAAACATTCAGTACTTC
CASSPSYRTATDVWAKNIQYF
>TRBJ2-1|TRBV23-1|NA|TRBD2
TGCGCCAGCCGCACTAGCGGGAGTCGGTACAATGAGCAGTTCTTC
CASRTSGSRYNEQFF
>TRBJ1-1|TRBV4-1|few|TRBD1
TGCGCCAGCAGCCCGGGGCAGGGGGCTAGCACTGAAGCTTTCTTT
CASSPGQGASTEAFF
>TRBJ1-2|TRBV4-3|NA|TRBD1
TGCGCCAGCAGCCAGTGGACAGGGAAATATGATGGCTACACCTTC
CASSQWTGKYDGYTF
>TRBJ2-3|TRBV7-9|many|NA
TGTGCCAGCAGCTCCTCGGCGGGGTTTTCGGCAGATACGCAGTATTTT
CASSSSAGFSADTQYF
>TRBJ2-5|TRBV7-6|many|NA
TGTGCCAGCAGCTTATACCCCAGGGGTGGGGAGACCCAGTACTTC
CASSLYPRGGETQYF
>TRBJ2-5|TRBV29-1|NA|NA
TGCAGCGTCCGCATCTTAATAGCCCAAGAGACCCAGTACTTC
CSVRILIAQETQYF
>TRBJ2-2|TRBV24-1|few|TRBD1
TGTGCCACCAGCCATGACAGGGGAGCGCCCGGGGAGCTGTTTTTT
CATSHDRGAPGELFF
>TRBJ2-7|TRBV9|NA|NA
TGTGCCAGCAGCGTAGGGAGGGGTAGCGGTGCTTACGAGCAGTACTTC
CASSVGRGSGAYEQYF
>TRBJ2-7|TRBV4-2|NA|TRBD2
TGTGCCAGCAGCCGACTCACTAGCGGGGGTCCTGGGTCGAAAGAGCAGTACTTC
CASSRLTSGGPGSKEQYF
>TRBJ2-1|TRBV7-3|NA|NA
TGTGCCAGCAGACGGGACGTAAGGGATGAGCAGTTCTTC
CASRRDVRDEQFF